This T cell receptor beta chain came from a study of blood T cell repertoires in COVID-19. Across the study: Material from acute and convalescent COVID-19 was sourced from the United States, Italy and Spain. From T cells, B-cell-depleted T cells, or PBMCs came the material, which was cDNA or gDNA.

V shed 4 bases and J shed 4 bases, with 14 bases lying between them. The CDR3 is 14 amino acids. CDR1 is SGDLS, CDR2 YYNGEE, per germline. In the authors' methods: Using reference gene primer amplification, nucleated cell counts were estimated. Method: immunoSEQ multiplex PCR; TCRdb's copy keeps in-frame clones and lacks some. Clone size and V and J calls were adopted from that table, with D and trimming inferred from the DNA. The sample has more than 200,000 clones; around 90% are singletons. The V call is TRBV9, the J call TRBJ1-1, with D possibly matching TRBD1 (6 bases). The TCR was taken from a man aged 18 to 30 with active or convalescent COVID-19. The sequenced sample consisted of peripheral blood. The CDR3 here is CASSSDRTTTEAFF. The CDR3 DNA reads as TGTGCCAGCAGCTCCGACAGGACCACCACTGAAGCTTTCTTT.